The present entry profiles one T cell receptor (beta chain) with its context. Antigen: not known. Germline CDR1 is SQVTM and CDR2 is ANQGSEA. The length of the CDR3 is 13 residues. V trimming: 7 bases; J trimming: 10 bases; junction bases outside the gene matches: 12. These data originate in a study of tumor and adjacent non-tumor tissue in lung cancer. Broader study findings: Tumor tissue had significantly higher TCR diversity than normal lung. Tumor TCR diversity, when higher, was linked to shorter survival.

No cell sorting was done before RNA was extracted from the tissue. TCRbeta libraries were built with three rounds of nested PCR, modified from ARM-PCR. TCRdb analysed the multiplex PCR reads with MiXCR anew, one entry per CDR3 protein. Among around 140,000 distinct CDR3 sequences listed, approximately 70% were seen once. The clonotype comes from a man between 60 and 75 years old with small cell lung cancer. The sequenced sample was lung tumor tissue. The gene calls are TRBV29-1 and TRBJ2-1; the match to TRBD1 covers 8 bases. The CDR3 DNA sequence: TGCAGCGGATCGACAGGGGCGCCGAAGGAGCAGTTCTTC. This codes for CSGSTGAPKEQFF.